Described below is a single TCR beta chain sequence and its context. Its target is not known. The data derive from a study of regulatory T cells in long-lasting Graves disease. The study's findings and limits: Persistent Graves' cases showed lower TCR diversity than newly diagnosed cases. Persistent patients shared more public clonotypes (around 2,500) than new patients (approximately 970).

Time point given: persistent/refractory GD, antithyroid drugs over 5 years with positive TRAb. Scientists built the TCR library using RNA that was extracted from PBMCs. Library construction for TCR beta used iRepertoire HTBI primers and Arm-PCR of CDR3 regions. From the multiplex PCR reads, TCRdb called clonotypes with MiXCR, one entry per CDR3 protein. The data contain 500,000 to 700,000 distinct CDR3 sequences, 30% of them singletons. Germline assignment: CDR1 WNHNN and CDR2 SYGVQD (reference sequence). Trimming took off 4 bases at V and 8 bases at J, with 9 bases between the two ends. The CDR3 covers 13 residues.

The chain combines TRBV10-1 with TRBJ1-6, with D unclear. The sequencing here drew on peripheral blood mononuclear cells (PBMCs), taken when the disease was refractory, from a patient treated with antithyroid drugs. The sequence came from a female donor with Graves disease. Here the CDR3 DNA reads TGCGCCAGCAGTGTACAGCGTGATTCACCCCTCCACTTT. It specifies CASSVQRDSPLHF.